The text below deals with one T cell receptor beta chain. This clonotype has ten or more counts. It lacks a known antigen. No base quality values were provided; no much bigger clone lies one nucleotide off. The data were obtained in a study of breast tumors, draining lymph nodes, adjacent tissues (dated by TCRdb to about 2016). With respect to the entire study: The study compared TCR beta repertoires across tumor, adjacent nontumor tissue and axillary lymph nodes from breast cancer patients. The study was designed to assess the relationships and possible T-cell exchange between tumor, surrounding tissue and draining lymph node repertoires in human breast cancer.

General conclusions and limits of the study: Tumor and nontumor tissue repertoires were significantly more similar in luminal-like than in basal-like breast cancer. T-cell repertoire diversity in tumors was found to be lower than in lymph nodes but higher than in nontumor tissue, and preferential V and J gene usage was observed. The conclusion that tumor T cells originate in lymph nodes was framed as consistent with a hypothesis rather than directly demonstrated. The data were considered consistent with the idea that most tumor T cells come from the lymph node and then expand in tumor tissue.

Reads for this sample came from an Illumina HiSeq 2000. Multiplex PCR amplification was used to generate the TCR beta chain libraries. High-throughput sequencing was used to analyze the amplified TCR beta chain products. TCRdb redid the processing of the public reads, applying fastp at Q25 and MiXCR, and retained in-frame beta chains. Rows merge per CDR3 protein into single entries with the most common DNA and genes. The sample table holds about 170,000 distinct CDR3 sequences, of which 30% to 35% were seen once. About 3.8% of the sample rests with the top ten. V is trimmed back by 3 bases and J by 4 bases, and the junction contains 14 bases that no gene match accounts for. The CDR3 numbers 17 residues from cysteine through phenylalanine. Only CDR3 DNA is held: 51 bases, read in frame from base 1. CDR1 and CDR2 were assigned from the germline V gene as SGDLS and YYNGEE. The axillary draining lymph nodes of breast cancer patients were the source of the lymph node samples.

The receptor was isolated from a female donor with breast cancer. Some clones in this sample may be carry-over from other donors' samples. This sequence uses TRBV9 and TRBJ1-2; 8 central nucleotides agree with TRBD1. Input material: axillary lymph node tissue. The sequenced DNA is TGTGCCAGCAGCGCTGAAATTACCGGGACAGGCTTCTATGGCTACACCTTC. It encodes CASSAEITGTGFYGYTF.